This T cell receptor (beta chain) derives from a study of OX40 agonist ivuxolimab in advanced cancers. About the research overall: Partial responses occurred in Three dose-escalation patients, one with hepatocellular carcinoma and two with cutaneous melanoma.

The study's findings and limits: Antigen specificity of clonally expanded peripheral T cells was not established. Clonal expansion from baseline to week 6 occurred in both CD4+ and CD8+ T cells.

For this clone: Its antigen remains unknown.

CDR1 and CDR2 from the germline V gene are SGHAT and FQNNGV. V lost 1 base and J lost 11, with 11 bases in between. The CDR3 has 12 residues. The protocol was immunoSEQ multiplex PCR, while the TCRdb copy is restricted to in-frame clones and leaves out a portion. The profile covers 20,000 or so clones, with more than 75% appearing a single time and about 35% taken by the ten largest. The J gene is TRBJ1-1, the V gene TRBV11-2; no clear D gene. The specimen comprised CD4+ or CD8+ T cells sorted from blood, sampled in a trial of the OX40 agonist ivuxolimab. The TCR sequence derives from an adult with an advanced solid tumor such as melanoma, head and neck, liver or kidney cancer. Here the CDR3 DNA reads TGTGCCAGCAGCTTAGGGCCGGGTCCGGCTTTCTTT. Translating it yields CASSLGPGPAFF.